This T cell receptor (beta chain) was sequenced for a study of shared clonotypes between healthy human individuals. Study details: Per donor, CD8 memory used one plate, CD8 naive used two, CD4 memory used three and CD4 naive used three.

Trimming cost V 1 base and J 5 bases; bases outside gene matches: 9. Per germline, CDR1 KGHSH and CDR2 LQKENI. CDR3 length: 17 amino acids. CD45RA+ naive and CD45RA-negative memory subsets were separated from CD4+ cells. How the authors handled the data: ImmunoSEQ output held junction-only sequences without quality scores, so filtering differed. Assay used: immunoSEQ multiplex PCR; TCRdb lists only in-frame clones, some missing. V, J and clone size were drawn from that table, and D and trimming were deduced from the DNA. Here the sample spans around 2.5 million clones, 90% to 95% being singletons. The receptor's source is a man aged 18 to 29 in good health. Some clones in this sample may be carry-over from other donors' samples. The sample comprised naive CD4+ T cells from PBMCs. As to subset: CD45RA+ positively selected. The V and J genes are TRBV18 and TRBJ2-1, with 9 bases identical to TRBD2. Here the CDR3 reads CASSPQLAGVKDNEQFF. CDR3 coding DNA: TGTGCCAGCTCACCACAGTTAGCGGGAGTTAAAGACAATGAGCAGTTCTTC.